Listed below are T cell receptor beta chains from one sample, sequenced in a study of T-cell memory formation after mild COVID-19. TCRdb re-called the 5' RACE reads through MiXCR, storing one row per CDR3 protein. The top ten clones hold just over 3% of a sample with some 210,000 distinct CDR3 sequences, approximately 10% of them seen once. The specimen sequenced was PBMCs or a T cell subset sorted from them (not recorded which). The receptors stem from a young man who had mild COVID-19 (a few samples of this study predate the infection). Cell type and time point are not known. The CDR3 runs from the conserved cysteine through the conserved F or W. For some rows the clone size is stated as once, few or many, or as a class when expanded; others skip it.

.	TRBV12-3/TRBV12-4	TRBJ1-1	CASSPAPRGQVNTEAFF
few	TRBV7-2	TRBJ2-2	CASSLAGTSYAGELFF
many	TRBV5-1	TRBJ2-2	CASRSPGTSAGELFF
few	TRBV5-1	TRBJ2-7	CASTWDRRSYEQYF
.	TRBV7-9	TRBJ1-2	CASTPGQGVGHGYTF
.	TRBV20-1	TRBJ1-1	CSARWGGRLNTEAFF
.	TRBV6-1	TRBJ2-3	CASSDYGGGASDTRYF
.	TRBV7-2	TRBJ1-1	CASSLSLENTEAFF
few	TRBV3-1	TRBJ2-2	CASSRGAEAGTTGELFF
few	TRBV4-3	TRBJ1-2	CASSRDRLRRYGYTF
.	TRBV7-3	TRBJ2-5	CASSSGGAQRPQYF
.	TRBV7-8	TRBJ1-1	CASSWQMNTEAFF
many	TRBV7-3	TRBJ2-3	CASSLQGADTQYF
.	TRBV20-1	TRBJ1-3	CSARAFMAGRPDSGNTIYF
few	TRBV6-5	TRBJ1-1	CASSWGLGVTEAFF
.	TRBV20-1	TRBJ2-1	CSAGVRTRGNEQFF
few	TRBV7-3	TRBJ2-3	CASSLGTSGGVTQYF
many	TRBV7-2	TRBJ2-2	CASSLRTGELFF
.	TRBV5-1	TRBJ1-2	CASSLAGFRGVLVGYTF
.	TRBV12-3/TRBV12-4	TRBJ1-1	CASSPRVAFF
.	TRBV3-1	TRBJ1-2	CASSHDRGPDYTF
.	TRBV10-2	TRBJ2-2	CASSERTGELFF
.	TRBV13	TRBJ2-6	CASSLALGLAGAGANVLTF
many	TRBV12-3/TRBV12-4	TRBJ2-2	CASTPLGKRGAGELFF
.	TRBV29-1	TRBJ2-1	CSVEPPARYNEQFF
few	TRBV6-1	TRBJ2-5	CASSGPPGETQYF
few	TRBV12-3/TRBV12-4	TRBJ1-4	CASSWGQNEKLFF
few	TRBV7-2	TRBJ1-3	CASSLFLWGLEGNTIYF
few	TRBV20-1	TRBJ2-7	CSARTYTSYEQYF
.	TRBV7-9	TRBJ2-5	CASSSSGGETQYF
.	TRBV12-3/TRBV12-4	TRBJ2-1	CASSFIGNREQFF
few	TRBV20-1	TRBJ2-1	CSARGKLAGSYNEQFF
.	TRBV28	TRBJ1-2	CASRQTGEGYTF
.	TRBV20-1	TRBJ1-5	CSALDVRGYGQPQHF
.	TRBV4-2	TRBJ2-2	CASSQGLLNTGELFF
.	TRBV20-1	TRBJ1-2	CSAGSPSGGYTF
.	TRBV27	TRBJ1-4	CASSFTGLQRGANEKLFF
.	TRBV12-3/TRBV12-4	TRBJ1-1	CASEVSGFYTEAFF
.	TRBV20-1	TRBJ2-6	CSAPGTGGTNVLTF
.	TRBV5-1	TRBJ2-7	CASSLAQTSYEQYF
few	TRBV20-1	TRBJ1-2	CSARGADSSYGYTF
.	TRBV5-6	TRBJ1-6	CASSLGNNSPLHF
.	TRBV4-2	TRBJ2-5	CASSQGPAETQYF
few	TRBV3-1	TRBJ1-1	CASSQGSTEAFF
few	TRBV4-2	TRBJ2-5	CASSQVKGTRETQYF
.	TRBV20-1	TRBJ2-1	CSARLSYNEQFF
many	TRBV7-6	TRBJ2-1	CASSSRTLAGSNEQFF
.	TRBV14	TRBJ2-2	CASSQAPGWSNTGELFF
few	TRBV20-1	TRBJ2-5	CSAGQGEPQYF
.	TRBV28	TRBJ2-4	CASRNPPNIQYF
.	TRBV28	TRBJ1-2	CASSPGPYGYTF
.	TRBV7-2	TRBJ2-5	CASTQPLGPQETQYF
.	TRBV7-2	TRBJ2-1	CASSLAGLAKFF
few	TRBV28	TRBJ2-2	CASRRTDRNTGELFF
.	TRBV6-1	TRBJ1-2	CASTADGSNYGYTF
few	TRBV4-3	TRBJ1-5	CASLGQPQHF
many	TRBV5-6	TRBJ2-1	CASSFEEYSPNEQFF
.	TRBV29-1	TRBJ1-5	CSVGAGNQPQHF
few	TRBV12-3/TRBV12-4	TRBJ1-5	CASSDRAEQPQHF